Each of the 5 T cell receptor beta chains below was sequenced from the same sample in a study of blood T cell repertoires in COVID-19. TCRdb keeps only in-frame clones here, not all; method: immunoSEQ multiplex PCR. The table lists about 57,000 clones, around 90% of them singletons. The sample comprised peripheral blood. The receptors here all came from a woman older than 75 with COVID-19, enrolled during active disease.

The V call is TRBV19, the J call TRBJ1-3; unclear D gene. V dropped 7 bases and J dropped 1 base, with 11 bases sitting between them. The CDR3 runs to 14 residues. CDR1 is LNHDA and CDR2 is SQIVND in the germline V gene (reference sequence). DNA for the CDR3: TGTGCCAGTACCCTGGAGGGTTCTGGAAACACCATATATTTT. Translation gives CASTLEGSGNTIYF.

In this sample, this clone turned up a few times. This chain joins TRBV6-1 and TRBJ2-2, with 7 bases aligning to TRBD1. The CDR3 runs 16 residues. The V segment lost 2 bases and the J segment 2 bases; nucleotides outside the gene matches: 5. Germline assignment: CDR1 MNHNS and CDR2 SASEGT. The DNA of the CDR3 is TGTGCCAGCAGTGAAATTACAGGGGATAACACCGGGGAGCTGTTTTTT. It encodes CASSEITGDNTGELFF.

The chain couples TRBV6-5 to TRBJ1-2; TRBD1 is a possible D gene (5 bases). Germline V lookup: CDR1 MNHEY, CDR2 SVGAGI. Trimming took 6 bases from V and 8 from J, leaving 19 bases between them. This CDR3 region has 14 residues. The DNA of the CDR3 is TGTGCCAGCAGATTGGGGGGTACAGGAGAAGGCTACACCTTC. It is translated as CASRLGGTGEGYTF.

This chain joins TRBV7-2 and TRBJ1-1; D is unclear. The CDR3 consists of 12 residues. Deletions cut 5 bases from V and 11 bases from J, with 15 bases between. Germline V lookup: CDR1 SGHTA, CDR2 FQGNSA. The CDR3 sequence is CASSQPPERAFF. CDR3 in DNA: TGTGCCAGCAGCCAGCCTCCAGAGAGGGCTTTCTTT.

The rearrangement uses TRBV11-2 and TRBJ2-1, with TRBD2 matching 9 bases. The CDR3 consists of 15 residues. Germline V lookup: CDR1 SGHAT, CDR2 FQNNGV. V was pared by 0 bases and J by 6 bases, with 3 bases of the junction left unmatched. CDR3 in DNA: TGTGCCAGCAGCTTAGAGGCGGGGGGGTTCAATGAGCAGTTCTTC. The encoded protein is CASSLEAGGFNEQFF. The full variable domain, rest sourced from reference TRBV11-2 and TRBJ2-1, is EAGVAQSPRYKIIEKRQSVAFWCNPISGHATLYWYQQILGQGPKLLIQFQNNGVVDDSQLPKDRFSAERLKGVDSTLKIQPAKLEDSAVYLCASSLEAGGFNEQFFGPGTRLTVL.